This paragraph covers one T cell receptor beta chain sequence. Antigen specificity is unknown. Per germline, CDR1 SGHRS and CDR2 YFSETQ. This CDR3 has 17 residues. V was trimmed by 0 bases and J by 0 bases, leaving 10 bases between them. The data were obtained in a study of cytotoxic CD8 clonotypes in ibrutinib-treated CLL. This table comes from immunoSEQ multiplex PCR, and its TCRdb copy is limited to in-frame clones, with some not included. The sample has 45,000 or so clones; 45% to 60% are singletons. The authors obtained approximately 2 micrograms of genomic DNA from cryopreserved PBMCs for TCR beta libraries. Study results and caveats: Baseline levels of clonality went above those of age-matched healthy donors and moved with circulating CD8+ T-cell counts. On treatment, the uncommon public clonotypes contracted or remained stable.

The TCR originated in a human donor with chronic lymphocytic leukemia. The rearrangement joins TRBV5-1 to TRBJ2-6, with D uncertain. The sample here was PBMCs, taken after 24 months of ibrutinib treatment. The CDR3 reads CASSLAGGRSGANVLTF. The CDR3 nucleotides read TGCGCCAGCAGCTTGGCGGGCGGCCGCTCTGGGGCCAACGTCCTGACTTTC.